What follows is one T cell receptor beta chain and its context. The sample comes from a study of blood T cell repertoires in COVID-19. Study at large: From the United States, Italy and Spain came samples of acute and convalescent COVID-19.

In the original workflow: Quantification of nucleated cells was approximated via reference gene primer amplification. The data were produced by immunoSEQ multiplex PCR, yet TCRdb's version contains in-frame clones alone and is incomplete. The DNA gave D and trimming, while V, J and clone size come from that table. The data hold approximately 140,000 clones, with 85% to 90% observed a single time. V lost 6 bases, J lost 0 bases, and 6 bases stayed unmatched. Germline V gene lookup returns CDR1 SGHAT and CDR2 FQNNGV. The CDR3 extends over 16 amino acids. What was sequenced was peripheral blood. The receptor comes from a man at least 80 years old with acute or convalescent COVID-19. J is TRBJ2-7 and V is TRBV11-2, with 12 bases lining up with TRBD2. This chain's CDR3 is CASRGLAGHSSYEQYF. The CDR3 nucleotides are TGTGCCAGCAGAGGACTAGCGGGGCACAGCTCCTACGAGCAGTACTTC. Combining the CDR3 with reference TRBV11-2 and TRBJ2-7 gives the whole variable domain EAGVAQSPRYKIIEKRQSVAFWCNPISGHATLYWYQQILGQGPKLLIQFQNNGVVDDSQLPKDRFSAERLKGVDSTLKIQPAKLEDSAVYLCASRGLAGHSSYEQYFGPGTRLTVT.